A selection of T cell receptor beta chains follows, all from one sample in a study of OX40 agonist ivuxolimab in advanced cancers. Data came from immunoSEQ multiplex PCR; TCRdb stores just in-frame clones and leaves some out. The sample gives more than 25,000 clones, nearly 95% of which show up once; 9.4% is in the top ten. The sample here was CD4+ or CD8+ T cells sorted from blood, taken in a trial of the OX40 agonist ivuxolimab. All receptors derive from an adult with an advanced solid tumor such as melanoma, head and neck, liver or kidney cancer. The CDR3 runs from the conserved cysteine through the conserved F or W. The order of the fields is D gene, J gene, V gene, clone size, CDR3 length, CDR3 DNA, CDR3 protein. D genes are given only for firm matches. Rows may omit the clone size; those that give it use once, few, many or a size class.

d_call: -
j_call: TRBJ2-4
v_call: TRBV7-3
clone_size: -
cdr3_length: 17
cdr3_nt: TGTGCCAGCAGCCCAATCCGACAGCGAAGGATCAAAAACATTCAGTACTTC
cdr3_aa: CASSPIRQRRIKNIQYF

d_call: TRBD1
j_call: TRBJ2-7
v_call: TRBV2
clone_size: -
cdr3_length: 15
cdr3_nt: TGTGCCAGCAGTCCTCCGGGACAGGGCTCCTACGAGCAGTACTTC
cdr3_aa: CASSPPGQGSYEQYF

d_call: -
j_call: TRBJ2-6
v_call: TRBV19
clone_size: -
cdr3_length: 14
cdr3_nt: TGTGCCAGTAGATTGGATTCCGGGGCCAACGTCCTGACTTTC
cdr3_aa: CASRLDSGANVLTF

d_call: -
j_call: TRBJ2-1
v_call: TRBV7-2
clone_size: -
cdr3_length: 13
cdr3_nt: TGTGCCAGCAGCTTAACCCACAACAATGAGCAGTTCTTC
cdr3_aa: CASSLTHNNEQFF

d_call: -
j_call: TRBJ2-1
v_call: TRBV5-1
clone_size: -
cdr3_length: 14
cdr3_nt: TGCGCCAGCAGCTTTGACGAGGGCTACAATGAGCAGTTCTTC
cdr3_aa: CASSFDEGYNEQFF

d_call: -
j_call: TRBJ2-1
v_call: TRBV27
clone_size: -
cdr3_length: 15
cdr3_nt: TGTGCCACCAAAATTGGGGGGTATTTCGCGAATGAGCAGTTCTTC
cdr3_aa: CATKIGGYFANEQFF

d_call: TRBD2
j_call: TRBJ2-7
v_call: TRBV30
clone_size: -
cdr3_length: 11
cdr3_nt: TGTGCCTCCGGGAGGACTTCCGAGCAGTACTTC
cdr3_aa: CASGRTSEQYF

d_call: -
j_call: TRBJ1-2
v_call: TRBV9
clone_size: -
cdr3_length: 16
cdr3_nt: TGTGCCAGCAGCGCCACCCCTCCAACAGTAGCCTATGGCTACACCTTC
cdr3_aa: CASSATPPTVAYGYTF

d_call: -
j_call: TRBJ2-7
v_call: TRBV9
clone_size: -
cdr3_length: 15
cdr3_nt: TGTGCCAGCAGCGTAGGGGGACGGACCCTTTACGAGCAGTACTTC
cdr3_aa: CASSVGGRTLYEQYF

d_call: -
j_call: TRBJ1-2
v_call: TRBV6-1
clone_size: -
cdr3_length: 12
cdr3_nt: TGTGCCAGCAGTGACTCTTGGGTAGCCTACACCTTC
cdr3_aa: CASSDSWVAYTF

d_call: -
j_call: TRBJ2-3
v_call: TRBV29-1
clone_size: -
cdr3_length: 13
cdr3_nt: TGCAGCGTTGGCCAGGGAATCACAGATACGCAGTATTTT
cdr3_aa: CSVGQGITDTQYF

d_call: TRBD2
j_call: TRBJ2-1
v_call: TRBV18
clone_size: -
cdr3_length: 22
cdr3_nt: TGTGCCAGCTCACCACCTCCTATGCTAGCGGGAGGTTATCCCCCATTTGGCAATGAGCAGTTCTTC
cdr3_aa: CASSPPPMLAGGYPPFGNEQFF

d_call: TRBD1
j_call: TRBJ1-2
v_call: TRBV7-6
clone_size: -
cdr3_length: 11
cdr3_nt: TGTGCCAGCAGCCCAACAGGGGACTACACCTTC
cdr3_aa: CASSPTGDYTF

d_call: -
j_call: TRBJ2-7
v_call: TRBV11-1
clone_size: -
cdr3_length: 13
cdr3_nt: TGTGCCAGCAGCTCCACAGGTACCTACGAGCAGTACTTC
cdr3_aa: CASSSTGTYEQYF

d_call: TRBD1
j_call: TRBJ2-7
v_call: TRBV5-1
clone_size: large
cdr3_length: 15
cdr3_nt: TGCGCCAGCAAGCCCATGGGACAGGGTTCCTACGAGCAGTACTTC
cdr3_aa: CASKPMGQGSYEQYF

d_call: -
j_call: TRBJ2-5
v_call: TRBV10-3
clone_size: -
cdr3_length: 14
cdr3_nt: TGTGCCATCAGTGTACTAGGGGCCCAAGAGACCCAGTACTTC
cdr3_aa: CAISVLGAQETQYF

d_call: -
j_call: TRBJ2-7
v_call: TRBV19
clone_size: -
cdr3_length: 14
cdr3_nt: TGTGCCAGTAGTCCGAGGACAGCAACCTACGAGCAGTACTTC
cdr3_aa: CASSPRTATYEQYF

d_call: TRBD1
j_call: TRBJ1-1
v_call: TRBV9
clone_size: once
cdr3_length: 14
cdr3_nt: TGTGCCAGCAGCGGGAGACAGGGGAACACTGAAGCTTTCTTT
cdr3_aa: CASSGRQGNTEAFF

d_call: -
j_call: TRBJ1-1
v_call: TRBV5-1
clone_size: few
cdr3_length: 14
cdr3_nt: TGCGCCAGCAGGACCGGGACCGTGAACACTGAAGCTTTCTTT
cdr3_aa: CASRTGTVNTEAFF

d_call: -
j_call: TRBJ1-2
v_call: TRBV6-5
clone_size: -
cdr3_length: 13
cdr3_nt: TGTGCCAGCAGTTACTCTTCGTCCGGAGGCTACACCTTC
cdr3_aa: CASSYSSSGGYTF

d_call: TRBD1
j_call: TRBJ1-2
v_call: TRBV5-4
clone_size: -
cdr3_length: 15
cdr3_nt: TGTGCCAGCAGCCCCACCGGGACAGGGGGCTGGGGCTACACCTTC
cdr3_aa: CASSPTGTGGWGYTF

d_call: -
j_call: TRBJ2-5
v_call: TRBV4-1
clone_size: -
cdr3_length: 14
cdr3_nt: TGCGCCAGCAGCCAAGAAACGGCCCAAGAGACCCAGTACTTC
cdr3_aa: CASSQETAQETQYF

d_call: -
j_call: TRBJ1-1
v_call: TRBV4-1
clone_size: -
cdr3_length: 15
cdr3_nt: TGCGCCAGCAGCCAAAATGCCTTATCTGGGGTGGGTACTTTCTTT
cdr3_aa: CASSQNALSGVGTFF

d_call: -
j_call: TRBJ1-3
v_call: TRBV10-3
clone_size: -
cdr3_length: 13
cdr3_nt: TGTGCCATCAGTGAGGGGGGAGGAAACACCATATATTTT
cdr3_aa: CAISEGGGNTIYF

d_call: TRBD2
j_call: TRBJ2-7
v_call: TRBV5-6
clone_size: once
cdr3_length: 14
cdr3_nt: TGTGCCAGCAGCCTAGCGGGAGATGGCTACGAGCAGTACTTC
cdr3_aa: CASSLAGDGYEQYF

d_call: -
j_call: TRBJ2-1
v_call: TRBV10-3
clone_size: -
cdr3_length: 15
cdr3_nt: TGTGCCATCAGTCCTCCGGGAGTCCCCTACAATGAGCAGTTCTTC
cdr3_aa: CAISPPGVPYNEQFF

d_call: -
j_call: TRBJ1-1
v_call: TRBV27
clone_size: -
cdr3_length: 13
cdr3_nt: TGTGCCAGCAGATTCAGGGGGAACACTGAAGCTTTCTTT
cdr3_aa: CASRFRGNTEAFF

d_call: TRBD1
j_call: TRBJ1-1
v_call: TRBV7-3
clone_size: once
cdr3_length: 17
cdr3_nt: TGTGCCAGCAGCCACGGGACAGGGCCGGCCCTGAACACTGAAGCTTTCTTT
cdr3_aa: CASSHGTGPALNTEAFF

d_call: -
j_call: TRBJ2-7
v_call: TRBV4-2
clone_size: -
cdr3_length: 15
cdr3_nt: TGTGCCAGCAGCCAAGAGGCCACCATCTCCTACGAGCAGTACTTC
cdr3_aa: CASSQEATISYEQYF

d_call: TRBD1
j_call: TRBJ1-2
v_call: TRBV4-1
clone_size: -
cdr3_length: 15
cdr3_nt: TGCGCCAGCAGCCAAGTTACAGGGGGCAACTATGGCTACACCTTC
cdr3_aa: CASSQVTGGNYGYTF

d_call: TRBD1
j_call: TRBJ1-2
v_call: TRBV2
clone_size: once
cdr3_length: 14
cdr3_nt: TGTGCCAGCAGGACAGGGGGAGGCGACTATGGCTACACCTTC
cdr3_aa: CASRTGGGDYGYTF

d_call: -
j_call: TRBJ2-2
v_call: TRBV6-5
clone_size: -
cdr3_length: 15
cdr3_nt: TGTGCCAGCATACCGTACTGGGCCTTTCCCGGGGAGCTGTTTTTT
cdr3_aa: CASIPYWAFPGELFF

d_call: -
j_call: TRBJ2-7
v_call: TRBV7-9
clone_size: -
cdr3_length: 13
cdr3_nt: TGTGCCAGCAGCTTAGGGACAGCGGGCGAGCAGTACTTC
cdr3_aa: CASSLGTAGEQYF

d_call: -
j_call: TRBJ1-1
v_call: TRBV6-1
clone_size: -
cdr3_length: 15
cdr3_nt: TGTGCCAGCAGTGAACCCAGCGAGCCGGGCACTGAAGCTTTCTTT
cdr3_aa: CASSEPSEPGTEAFF

d_call: -
j_call: TRBJ2-7
v_call: TRBV4-1
clone_size: -
cdr3_length: 14
cdr3_nt: TGCGCCAGCAGCCAAGCCGGCCGAGCCTACGAGCAGTACTTC
cdr3_aa: CASSQAGRAYEQYF

d_call: -
j_call: TRBJ1-2
v_call: TRBV5-1
clone_size: -
cdr3_length: 16
cdr3_nt: TGCGCCAGCAGCTTGGGGGGGGGCGCCAGCTCTCGTGGCTACACCTTC
cdr3_aa: CASSLGGGASSRGYTF

d_call: -
j_call: TRBJ2-7
v_call: TRBV9
clone_size: few
cdr3_length: 13
cdr3_nt: TGTGCCAGCAGCGAGGCCCCTTTCTACGAGCAGTACTTC
cdr3_aa: CASSEAPFYEQYF

d_call: TRBD1
j_call: TRBJ2-3
v_call: TRBV5-1
clone_size: -
cdr3_length: 16
cdr3_nt: TGCGCCAGCAGCACCCGGACAGGTATACTCACAGATACGCAGTATTTT
cdr3_aa: CASSTRTGILTDTQYF

d_call: TRBD1
j_call: TRBJ2-2
v_call: TRBV9
clone_size: -
cdr3_length: 16
cdr3_nt: TGTGCCAGCAGCATGGGACAGGCAGGGAATACCGGGGAGCTGTTTTTT
cdr3_aa: CASSMGQAGNTGELFF

d_call: TRBD1
j_call: TRBJ2-7
v_call: TRBV9
clone_size: -
cdr3_length: 16
cdr3_nt: TGTGCCAGCAGCGAGCCCCGGACAGGGGTCTTCTACGAGCAGTACTTC
cdr3_aa: CASSEPRTGVFYEQYF

d_call: -
j_call: TRBJ2-3
v_call: TRBV7-9
clone_size: few
cdr3_length: 17
cdr3_nt: TGTGCCAGCAGCTTATACCCCCCGGAGACAATGACAGATACGCAGTATTTT
cdr3_aa: CASSLYPPETMTDTQYF

d_call: -
j_call: TRBJ2-7
v_call: TRBV4-1
clone_size: -
cdr3_length: 15
cdr3_nt: TGCGCCAGCAGCCAAGAAAGCCTTTGGGGGGACGAGCAGTACTTC
cdr3_aa: CASSQESLWGDEQYF

d_call: TRBD1
j_call: TRBJ1-5
v_call: TRBV4-1
clone_size: -
cdr3_length: 15
cdr3_nt: TGCGCCAGCAGCCAAGTGGCTCAGGGGGATCAGCCCCAGCATTTT
cdr3_aa: CASSQVAQGDQPQHF

d_call: -
j_call: TRBJ2-1
v_call: TRBV7-9
clone_size: -
cdr3_length: 16
cdr3_nt: TGTGCCAGCAGCTTAGTAGCAGAGAGCTCCTACAATGAGCAGTTCTTC
cdr3_aa: CASSLVAESSYNEQFF

d_call: TRBD1
j_call: TRBJ1-3
v_call: TRBV15
clone_size: -
cdr3_length: 15
cdr3_nt: TGTGCCACCAGCCGGGACAGGAACTCTGGAAACACCATATATTTT
cdr3_aa: CATSRDRNSGNTIYF

d_call: -
j_call: TRBJ2-3
v_call: TRBV28
clone_size: -
cdr3_length: 11
cdr3_nt: TGTGCCAGCAGAACCACAGATACGCAGTATTTT
cdr3_aa: CASRTTDTQYF

d_call: -
j_call: TRBJ2-2
v_call: TRBV14
clone_size: -
cdr3_length: 16
cdr3_nt: TGTGCCAGCAGCCACCGACCGGGACTCTCCACCGGGGAGCTGTTTTTT
cdr3_aa: CASSHRPGLSTGELFF

d_call: -
j_call: TRBJ2-7
v_call: TRBV5-1
clone_size: -
cdr3_length: 12
cdr3_nt: TGCGCCAGCAGCTTGATCGGAGGGGAGCAGTACTTC
cdr3_aa: CASSLIGGEQYF

d_call: TRBD1
j_call: TRBJ2-2
v_call: TRBV29-1
clone_size: -
cdr3_length: 16
cdr3_nt: TGCAGCGTTGTGTCGAAGGGACAGGGGGCCACCGGGGAGCTGTTTTTT
cdr3_aa: CSVVSKGQGATGELFF

d_call: -
j_call: TRBJ1-2
v_call: TRBV25-1
clone_size: -
cdr3_length: 12
cdr3_nt: TGTGCCAGCCGCCATCCAGGGCACGGCTACACCTTC
cdr3_aa: CASRHPGHGYTF

d_call: -
j_call: TRBJ2-1
v_call: TRBV6-4
clone_size: -
cdr3_length: 14
cdr3_nt: TGTGCCAGCAGTGACGCTGGACAGACGGGTGAGCAGTTCTTC
cdr3_aa: CASSDAGQTGEQFF

d_call: -
j_call: TRBJ2-7
v_call: TRBV2
clone_size: -
cdr3_length: 14
cdr3_nt: TGTGCCAGCAGAGATAGCGGTCCCCCCTACGAGCAGTACTTC
cdr3_aa: CASRDSGPPYEQYF

d_call: TRBD2
j_call: TRBJ2-3
v_call: TRBV2
clone_size: -
cdr3_length: 17
cdr3_nt: TGTGCCAGCAGTGGAACTACGGGACTAGCTGGATCAGATACGCAGTATTTT
cdr3_aa: CASSGTTGLAGSDTQYF